Each of the 25 T cell receptor beta chains below was sequenced from the same sample in a study of shared clonotypes between healthy human individuals. Positive CCR7 selection of CD45RO-negative cells yielded the naive CD8 cells, and terminally differentiated effector memory CD45RA+ cells were excluded. Assay: immunoSEQ multiplex PCR; the TCRdb copy retains only in-frame clones and omits some. The table shows 2 million to 2.5 million clones, with approximately 94% occurring only once. The specimen was naive CD8+ T cells from PBMCs. These receptors originate from a man aged 18 to 30 in good health. Some clones in this sample may be carry-over from other donors' samples.

V usage is TRBV19 and J usage is TRBJ2-7, with D perhaps matching TRBD2 (5 bases). This CDR3 has 13 residues. CDR1 is LNHDA, CDR2 SQIVND, per germline (reference sequence). The V end lost 3 bases, the J end lost 3 bases, and 9 bases lay between the germline ends. Here the CDR3 reads CASSMGEYYEQYF. The CDR3, as DNA: TGTGCCAGTAGTATGGGAGAGTACTACGAGCAGTACTTC.

This sequence joins TRBV27 and TRBJ2-2; D gene unclear. Trimming took off 3 bases at V and 2 bases at J, with 13 bases between the two ends. The CDR3 covers 16 residues. The germline gives CDR1 MNHEY, CDR2 SMNVEV (reference sequence). The chain's CDR3 is CASSFLRLHNTGELFF. CDR3 sequence (DNA): TGTGCCAGCAGTTTTCTGAGGCTGCACAACACCGGGGAGCTGTTTTTT.

This clone was counted between two and nine times. Other DNA sequences from this sample encode an identical CDR3 as well. The gene calls are TRBV27 and TRBJ2-7; D perhaps matches TRBD2 (5 bases). Germline V gene sequence: CDR1 MNHEY, CDR2 SMNVEV (reference sequence). This CDR3 is 13 amino acids long. V was cut by 3 bases and J by 2 bases, with 8 bases left in between. Here the CDR3 reads CASSFGDTYEQYF. The CDR3 DNA sequence: TGTGCCAGCAGTTTCGGGGATACCTACGAGCAGTACTTC.

This chain connects TRBV11-2 to TRBJ2-7; tentatively, D is TRBD1 or TRBD2 (5 bases each). V lost 0 bases, J lost 9 bases, and 12 bases lay in between. CDR1 SGHAT and CDR2 FQNNGV come from the germline V gene. CDR3 length equals 13 residues. The CDR3 DNA reads TGTGCCAGCAGCTTAGAAAGGGACCACGTGCAGTACTTC. Amino acid sequence: CASSLERDHVQYF.

Of note for this clone: The same CDR3 can be traced to other DNA sequences in this sample. V gene TRBV27 combines with J gene TRBJ2-5; D gene uncertain. This CDR3 contains 13 residues. V was cut by 1 base and J by 3 bases, with 6 bases left in between. The V gene's germline CDR1 is MNHEY and CDR2 SMNVEV (reference sequence). The CDR3 is CASSLLAEETQYF. The CDR3 DNA sequence: TGTGCCAGCAGTTTATTGGCAGAAGAGACCCAGTACTTC.

The chain employs TRBV29-1 and TRBJ2-3; D call uncertain. Per the germline V gene, CDR1 is SQVTM and CDR2 is ANQGSEA. V lost 4 bases, J lost 15 bases, and 14 bases lay in between. The length of the CDR3 is 10 residues. The DNA of the CDR3 is TGCAGCGTTGGACCCCCCAGTCATTATTTT. It yields the protein CSVGPPSHYF.

The chain combines TRBV28 with TRBJ1-5, with D unresolved. With 7 bases removed from V and 3 bases from J, the gap between germline ends came to 10 bases. This CDR3 has 13 residues. Per the germline V gene, CDR1 is MDHEN and CDR2 is SYDVKM. The CDR3 protein is CASNPTVNQPQHF. The CDR3 bases are TGTGCCAGCAATCCAACGGTCAATCAGCCCCAGCATTTT.

V usage is TRBV28 and J usage is TRBJ1-2, with D possibly being TRBD1 (5 bases). V lost 11 bases, J lost 4 bases, and 11 bases lay in between. CDR1 and CDR2 (germline): MDHEN, SYDVKM. This CDR3 is built from 11 residues. The CDR3 region has the DNA TGTGCCTCCCGGGACCTCTATGGCTACACCTTC. It encodes CASRDLYGYTF.

This clone was counted a single time. This chain connects TRBV6-5 to TRBJ1-4; D not resolved. Between the trimmed V and J ends, which lost 5 bases and 3 bases, there was a span of 13 bases. This CDR3 contains 15 residues. CDR1 and CDR2 from the germline V gene are MNHEY and SVGAGI. The CDR3: CASSADRSPNEKLFF. In nucleotides, the CDR3 is TGTGCCAGCAGTGCTGACCGAAGTCCTAATGAAAAACTGTTTTTT.

This rearrangement joins TRBV7-9 to TRBJ2-3; tentatively, D is TRBD2 (6 bases). Trimming left V 3 bases short and J 4 bases short, with 11 bases between. Germline V gene data show CDR1 as SEHNR and CDR2 as FQNEAQ (reference sequence). The CDR3 is 14 amino acids. CDR3 sequence reads: CASSFAGNPDTQYF. The CDR3 region has the DNA TGTGCCAGCAGCTTTGCGGGAAACCCAGATACGCAGTATTTT. The full variable domain, rest sourced from reference TRBV7-9 and TRBJ2-3, is DTGVSQNPRHKITKRGQNVTFRCDPISEHNRLYWYRQTLGQGPEFLTYFQNEAQLEKSRLLSDRFSAERPKGSFSTLEIQRTEQGDSAMYLCASSFAGNPDTQYFGPGTRLTVL.

V and J are TRBV9 and TRBJ2-1, with 9 positions matching TRBD1. CDR1 and CDR2 from the germline V gene are SGDLS and YYNGEE. This CDR3 is 16 amino acids long. V gave up 3 bases and J gave up 4 bases; unmatched junction bases: 8. Written as DNA, the CDR3 is TGTGCCAGCAGCGCCGGGGGGACAGGGCTGTACAATGAGCAGTTCTTC. Translation: CASSAGGTGLYNEQFF.

The chain links TRBV4-1 to TRBJ2-2, with D perhaps matching TRBD1 (6 bases). V was trimmed by 3 bases and J by 0 bases, leaving 14 bases between them. CDR1 and CDR2 (germline): MGHRA, YSYEKL. The CDR3 sequence is 17 residues long. The CDR3, as DNA: TGCGCCAGCAGCCAGCCTGGACAGCTCTCGAACACCGGGGAGCTGTTTTTT. As protein: CASSQPGQLSNTGELFF.

V gene TRBV19 combines with J gene TRBJ2-3; D is perhaps TRBD2 (5 bases). CDR1 and CDR2 (germline): LNHDA, SQIVND (reference sequence). The CDR3 runs to 16 residues. V was shortened by 2 bases and J by 2 bases, with 14 bases between the two germline ends. The CDR3 bases are TGTGCCAGTAGTATATACAGCGGACCAAACACAGATACGCAGTATTTT. It yields the protein CASSIYSGPNTDTQYF. Drawing the rest from reference TRBV19 and TRBJ2-3, the complete variable domain is DGGITQSPKYLFRKEGQNVTLSCEQNLNHDAMYWYRQDPGQGLRLIYYSQIVNDFQKGDIAEGYSVSREKKESFPLTVTSAQKNPTAFYLCASSIYSGPNTDTQYFGPGTRLTVL.

The CDR3: CAISEGTGGWEQYF. The CDR3 DNA follows: TGTGCCATCAGTGAGGGGACAGGGGGTTGGGAGCAGTACTTC. The J gene is TRBJ2-7, the V gene TRBV10-3; 11 bases align to TRBD1. In germline, CDR1 is ENHRY, CDR2 SYGVKD. The V gene end was trimmed by 2 bases and the J gene end by 7 bases; junction bases not matched to a gene: 4. The CDR3 spans 14 residues.

The V call is TRBV6-1, the J call TRBJ2-1; D uncertain. V was cut by 4 bases and J by 0 bases, with 10 bases left in between. Germline V gives CDR1 MNHNS, CDR2 SASEGT. CDR3 length equals 15 residues. CDR3 residues: CASSGRRDSYNEQFF. The CDR3 DNA sequence: TGTGCCAGCAGTGGGCGAAGGGACTCCTACAATGAGCAGTTCTTC.

The chain joins TRBV6-5 to TRBJ2-1, with D tentatively TRBD2 (7 bases). Trimming pared 4 bases from V and 2 bases from J, leaving 12 bases between. The germline gives CDR1 MNHEY, CDR2 SVGAGI. The CDR3 contains 15 residues. For the CDR3, the DNA is TGTGCCAGCAGTTCGGGGGGCAAGCCCTACAATGAGCAGTTCTTC. Its translation is CASSSGGKPYNEQFF.

J is TRBJ2-7 and V is TRBV21-1. TRBV21-1 is marked as a pseudogene. The CDR3 runs to 16 residues. This CDR3 is CASSKVGRGQMYEQYF. The CDR3, as DNA: TGTGCCAGCAGCAAAGTTGGGCGGGGACAAATGTACGAGCAGTACTTC.

The chain couples TRBV7-8 to TRBJ2-1; 7 bases are shared with TRBD2. This CDR3 has 15 residues. Germline V gene lookup returns CDR1 SGHVS and CDR2 FQNEAQ. V trimming: 1 base; J trimming: 4 bases; junction bases outside the gene matches: 4. CDR3 DNA: TGTGCCAGCAGCTTAGGCGGGAGTACGTACAATGAGCAGTTCTTC. Its protein product is CASSLGGSTYNEQFF.

The chain couples TRBV19 to TRBJ2-7; 7 positions match TRBD1. After removal of 5 bases from V and 0 bases from J, the junction contained 10 bases not matched to a gene. Germline V gene lookup returns CDR1 LNHDA and CDR2 SQIVND (reference sequence). CDR3 size: 16 residues. CDR3 region: CASSAYRGQSSYEQYF. DNA of the CDR3: TGTGCCAGTAGTGCATACAGGGGACAAAGCTCCTACGAGCAGTACTTC.

The count of this clone is one. The V and J genes are TRBV19 and TRBJ2-7; 9 bases are shared with TRBD1. The V segment lost 7 bases and the J segment 7 bases; nucleotides outside the gene matches: 14. Looked up from germline, CDR1 is LNHDA and CDR2 is SQIVND (reference sequence). CDR3 size: 15 residues. CDR3 amino acids: CASMGGQGLSSEQYF. The CDR3 DNA reads TGTGCCAGTATGGGGGGACAGGGACTGTCGTCAGAGCAGTACTTC.

Notes on this clone: Different DNA sequences within this sample yield the same CDR3. The gene calls are TRBV27 and TRBJ1-5, with D possibly TRBD1 on 6 matching bases. The CDR3 contains 14 residues. V lost 3 bases, J lost 4 bases, and 10 bases lay in between. Germline V CDR1 and CDR2: MNHEY, SMNVEV (reference sequence). CDR3 protein: CASSFTGSNQPQHF. The CDR3 DNA reads as TGTGCCAGCAGTTTTACAGGGAGTAATCAGCCCCAGCATTTT.

V and J are TRBV1 and TRBJ2-1. TRBV1 is a documented pseudogene. This CDR3 has 14 amino acids. CDR3 region: CTSYRRANTGEQFF. The CDR3 region has the DNA TGCACCAGCTACCGCCGGGCCAACACGGGTGAGCAGTTCTTC.

To note about this clone: This CDR3 is also generated by other DNA sequences in the sample. The chain links TRBV27 to TRBJ2-1; the D gene is possibly TRBD1 (6 bases). Trimming removed 6 bases from V and 7 bases from J, with 10 bases in between. The CDR3 consists of 12 residues. Germline CDR1 is MNHEY and CDR2 is SMNVEV (reference sequence). The CDR3 coding sequence is TGTGCCAGCAGCCCAGGGGTAAATGAGCAGTTCTTC. Protein product: CASSPGVNEQFF.

The J gene is TRBJ2-7, the V gene TRBV27; D tentatively reads TRBD1 or TRBD2 (6 bases each). This CDR3 is built from 11 residues. V dropped 6 bases and J dropped 5 bases, with 8 bases sitting between them. CDR1 is MNHEY, CDR2 SMNVEV, per germline (reference sequence). The CDR3 is CASRRGDEQYF. In DNA form, the CDR3 reads TGTGCCAGCAGGAGGGGGGACGAGCAGTACTTC.

CDR3 sequence reads: CASRRPSSYEQYF. The CDR3 nucleotides read TGTGCCAGCAGGAGGCCTAGCTCCTACGAGCAGTACTTC. J is TRBJ2-7 and V is TRBV6-5; unclear D gene. The CDR3 spans 13 residues. V was clipped by 6 bases and J by 0 bases, with 9 bases between them. Looked up from germline, CDR1 is MNHEY and CDR2 is SVGAGI.